This T cell receptor (beta chain) was captured in a study of cytomegalovirus exposure and HLA in healthy donors. The wider study: Unique TCR beta sequences numbering approximately 120 million came from around 180 million T cells in an earlier analysis. Study findings and constraints: High sensitivity and specificity were reportedly achieved when the classifier diagnosed cytomegalovirus status.

On this clone itself: Its target is not known.

The PCR contained 60 Vbeta and 13 Jbeta primers. TCRdb's copy holds only in-frame clones and misses some; the assay was immunoSEQ multiplex PCR. This repertoire shows under 200,000 clones, 68% found once; its top ten account for approximately 1.5%. At collection, donors were nominally healthy, but unrecorded immune exposures were probable. The CDR3 runs 15 residues. In germline, CDR1 is SGHAT, CDR2 FQNNGV. V shed 11 bases and J 5 bases; nucleotides not matched to a gene: 14. Sample: PBMCs. The origin of this receptor is a man aged 45-60 years in good health and CMV-seronegative. The V and J genes are TRBV11-2 and TRBJ2-5; 10 bases align to TRBD2. This CDR3 reads CADGASGGRRETQYF. CDR3 coding DNA: TGTGCCGATGGGGCTAGCGGGGGTCGAAGGGAGACCCAGTACTTC.